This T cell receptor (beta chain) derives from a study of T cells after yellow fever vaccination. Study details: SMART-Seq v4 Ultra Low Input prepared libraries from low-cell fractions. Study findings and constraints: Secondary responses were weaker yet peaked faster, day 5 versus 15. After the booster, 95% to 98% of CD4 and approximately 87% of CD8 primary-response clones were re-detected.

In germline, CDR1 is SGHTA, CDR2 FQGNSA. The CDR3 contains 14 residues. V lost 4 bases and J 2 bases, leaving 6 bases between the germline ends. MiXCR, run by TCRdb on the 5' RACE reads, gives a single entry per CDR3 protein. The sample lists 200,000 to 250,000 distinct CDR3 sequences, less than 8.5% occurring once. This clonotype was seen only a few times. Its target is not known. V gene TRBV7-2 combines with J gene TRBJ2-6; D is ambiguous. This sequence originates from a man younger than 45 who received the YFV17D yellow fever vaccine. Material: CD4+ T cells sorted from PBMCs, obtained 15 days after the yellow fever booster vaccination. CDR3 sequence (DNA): TGTGCCAGCAGCTCCCCCCCTGGGGCCAACGTCCTGACTTTC. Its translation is CASSSPPGANVLTF. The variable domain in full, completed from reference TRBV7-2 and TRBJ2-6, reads GAGVSQSPSNKVTEKGKDVELRCDPISGHTALYWYRQSLGQGLEFLIYFQGNSAPDKSGLPSDRFSAERTGGSVSTLTIQRTQQEDSAVYLCASSSPPGANVLTFGAGSRLTVL.